This is a list of T cell receptor beta chains from one sample in a study of brain T cells in children with intractable seizures. Clones were read by immunoSEQ multiplex PCR, and TCRdb kept only the in-frame ones, dropping some. Among under 400,000 clones listed, over 85% were seen once. This sample comprised peripheral blood, obtained roughly 5 months after surgery. These receptors all come from a boy in the first two years of life with tuberous sclerosis and intractable seizures. Each CDR3 is given without its conserved first and last residue. D genes are given only for firm matches.

>TRBD2|TRBV24-1
ATSSAAGGLLGEQF
>TRBD1|TRBV7-6
ASSPAGQGAGGYT
>.|TRBV3-1/TRBV3-2
ASSQDIGGYGYT
>.|TRBV10-2
ASSGGSTGELF
>.|TRBV30
AWSVGGAGQPQH
>TRBD1|TRBV7-9
ASSLGTGGNTIY
>.|TRBV30
AFIRVPLDGYT
>.|TRBV12-3/TRBV12-4
ASSFVGSYEQY
>.|TRBV7-6
ASSLNGRDQPQH
>.|TRBV2
ASRAVTDTQY
>TRBD2|TRBV9
ASSVVPAGGLGEQY
>.|TRBV27
ASSPSGNSNQPQH
>TRBD1|TRBV6-5
ASTGGSYT
>.|TRBV10-3
AIRGQGSSYNEQF
>.|TRBV5-6
ASSPVSDYGYT
>.|TRBV12-3/TRBV12-4
ASSFVRYYEQY
>TRBD1|TRBV29-1
SVSVGTASNQPQH
>TRBD1|TRBV27
ASRYSGGGSPLH
>TRBD2|TRBV5-1
ASSLSGESTDTQY
>TRBD2|TRBV7-9
ASSPGLASVNEQF